The next 22 T cell receptor beta chains were all read from a single sample in a study of blood T cell repertoires in COVID-19. The assay was immunoSEQ multiplex PCR, and TCRdb's table has in-frame clones only and misses some. The data contain around 78,000 clones, approximately 90% of them seen just once; the ten biggest clones take up more than 0.95%. Sequencing input: PBMCs or T cells enriched from blood (not recorded which). These receptors were obtained from a woman in her forties or fifties with acute COVID-19.

This chain connects TRBV7-2 to TRBJ2-7; TRBD2 aligns across 9 bases. V lost 1 base and J lost 11; bases outside the gene matches: 12. The CDR3 has 15 residues. Germline V lookup: CDR1 SGHTA, CDR2 FQGNSA. The CDR3 bases are TGTGCCAGCAGCTTAGATGGGAGTAGCGGGAGAACGGAGTACTTC. This gives the protein CASSLDGSSGRTEYF.

This clone has a single count. The rearrangement joins TRBV27 to TRBJ1-4; no clear D gene. Germline V gives CDR1 MNHEY, CDR2 SMNVEV (reference sequence). The V and J ends lost 5 bases and 5 bases respectively, with 12 bases between them. The CDR3 consists of 14 residues. DNA for the CDR3: TGTGCCAGCAGTGGTGGACGGGGAAATGAAAAACTGTTTTTT. It codes for CASSGGRGNEKLFF.

This sequence joins TRBV7-3 and TRBJ2-1; 14 positions match TRBD2. Trimming at V came to 5 bases and at J to 8 bases, leaving 8 bases not matched to a gene. Germline V CDR1 and CDR2: SGHTA, FQGTGA. The CDR3 sequence is 16 residues long. Here the CDR3 DNA reads TGTGCCAGCAGCGCCACCGGGACTAGCGGGAGCGATGAGCAGTTCTTC. It encodes CASSATGTSGSDEQFF.

This chain connects TRBV18 to TRBJ2-7, with D possibly being TRBD1 (6 bases). V lost 4 bases, J lost 2 bases, and 12 bases lay in between. The length of the CDR3 is 14 residues. Germline-derived CDR1 and CDR2 are KGHSH and LQKENI. Written as DNA, the CDR3 is TGTGCCAGCTCACAGAATCGGACAGCCTACGAGCAGTACTTC. Translated, it gives CASSQNRTAYEQYF.

This chain links TRBV5-4 with TRBJ1-2; D remains unclear. CDR1 is SGHNT and CDR2 is YYREEE in the germline V gene (reference sequence). V was shortened by 0 bases and J by 2 bases, with 5 bases between the two germline ends. The CDR3 loop spans 13 amino acids. The CDR3 loop reads CASSLDRNYGYTF. The CDR3 DNA reads TGTGCCAGCAGCTTGGACAGAAACTATGGCTACACCTTC. The full variable domain, with the rest looked up from reference TRBV5-4 and TRBJ1-2, is ETGVTQSPTHLIKTRGQQVTLRCSSQSGHNTVSWYQQALGQGPQFIFQYYREEENGRGNFPPRFSGLQFPNYSSELNVNALELDDSALYLCASSLDRNYGYTFGSGTRLTVV.

This clone was picked up a small number of times. The DNA of the CDR3 is TGTGCCAGCATCCGCTCCGGGGGTCTCATGAGCAATCAGCCCCAGCATTTT. The encoded protein is CASIRSGGLMSNQPQHF. The V call is TRBV28, the J call TRBJ1-5, with a weak D call TRBD1 (5 bases). The V and J ends lost 7 bases and 1 base respectively, with 20 bases between them. The length of the CDR3 is 17 residues. Germline lookup yields CDR1 MDHEN and CDR2 SYDVKM. The full variable domain, in which reference TRBV28 and TRBJ1-5 provide the parts outside the CDR3, is DVKVTQSSRYLVKRTGEKVFLECVQDMDHENMFWYRQDPGLGLRLIYFSYDVKMKEKGDIPEGYSVSREKKERFSLILESASTNQTSMYLCASIRSGGLMSNQPQHFGDGTRLSIL.

This clone was seen a handful of times. The chain carries TRBV10-3 and TRBJ1-2; D gene uncertain. There are 13 residues in the CDR3. V shed 10 bases and J shed 3 bases, with 15 bases lying between them. Per germline, CDR1 ENHRY and CDR2 SYGVKD. DNA of the CDR3: TGTGCCACCGACAATTCCCTGGACTATGGCTACACCTTC. This encodes CATDNSLDYGYTF.

CDR3 sequence (DNA): TGCGCCAGCAGGAGTCAGGATGCCGGGGAGCTGTTTTTT. It specifies CASRSQDAGELFF. The chain couples TRBV5-1 to TRBJ2-2; D is undetermined. Germline V gives CDR1 SGHRS, CDR2 YFSETQ. The CDR3 sequence is 13 residues long. Trimming stripped 5 bases from V and 6 bases from J, with 11 bases between.

The V gene is TRBV7-8, the J gene TRBJ2-1, with D maybe TRBD1 (6 bases). The V end was cut by 5 bases, the J end by 9 bases, with 23 bases between. The CDR3 covers 16 residues. The germline gives CDR1 SGHVS, CDR2 FQNEAQ. CDR3 nucleotides: TGTGCCAGCAGCACCCGGCTAGCTCTTAAAGGGGGTGAGCAGTTCTTC. Encoded protein: CASSTRLALKGGEQFF.

This sequence joins TRBV28 and TRBJ2-7; 10 bases are shared with TRBD2. CDR1 MDHEN and CDR2 SYDVKM come from the germline V gene. Unmatched junction bases numbered 9, after V lost 5 bases and J lost 5 bases. CDR3 length: 15 amino acids. The CDR3 loop is CASSPAGLASHEQYF. The CDR3 nucleotides read TGTGCCAGCAGTCCCGCGGGACTAGCGTCCCACGAGCAGTACTTC.

V usage is TRBV2 and J usage is TRBJ1-1; 9 nucleotides align to TRBD1. The V gene end was trimmed by 2 bases and the J gene end by 1 base; junction bases not matched to a gene: 11. This CDR3 spans 18 amino acids. Germline V gene sequence: CDR1 SNHLY, CDR2 FYNNEI. The CDR3, as DNA: TGTGCCAGCAGTGAAAGAACAGGGGGCGCTGGGAAGAACACTGAAGCTTTCTTT. Protein: CASSERTGGAGKNTEAFF.

The chain links TRBV19 to TRBJ1-1; 9 nucleotides align to TRBD1. V lost 5 bases and J lost 2; bases outside the gene matches: 3. The germline V gene encodes CDR1 LNHDA and CDR2 SQIVND (reference sequence). The CDR3 contains 14 residues. CDR3 in DNA: TGTGCCAGTAGTGGACAGGGGCCTAACACTGAAGCTTTCTTT. Protein: CASSGQGPNTEAFF.

The chain joins TRBV7-2 to TRBJ1-5; TRBD1 agrees at 7 bases. V lost 1 base to trimming and J lost 4 bases; unmatched junction nucleotides: 4. CDR3 length equals 15 residues. Looked up from germline, CDR1 is SGHTA and CDR2 is FQGNSA. The CDR3 is CASSLGTGGNQPQHF. CDR3 nucleotides: TGTGCCAGCAGCTTAGGGACAGGAGGGAATCAGCCCCAGCATTTT. The full variable domain, with the rest looked up from reference TRBV7-2 and TRBJ1-5, is GAGVSQSPSNKVTEKGKDVELRCDPISGHTALYWYRQSLGQGLEFLIYFQGNSAPDKSGLPSDRFSAERTGGSVSTLTIQRTQQEDSAVYLCASSLGTGGNQPQHFGDGTRLSIL.

The chain links TRBV7-8 to TRBJ1-3; D uncertain. This CDR3 is built from 16 residues. V lost 1 base, J lost 0 bases, and 10 bases lay in between. Germline V gene sequence: CDR1 SGHVS, CDR2 FQNEAQ. CDR3 residues: CASSLGSRGSGNTIYF. The DNA of the CDR3 is TGTGCCAGCAGCTTAGGGAGCAGAGGCTCTGGAAACACCATATATTTT.

The chain combines TRBV13 with TRBJ1-2; the D gene is possibly TRBD1 (6 bases). Germline V gives CDR1 PRHDT, CDR2 FYEKMQ (reference sequence). V was pared by 5 bases and J by 6 bases, with 22 bases between. The CDR3 consists of 16 residues. CDR3 sequence reads: CASSPWAGGQVDGYTF. The DNA for the CDR3 is TGTGCCAGCAGCCCCTGGGCGGGGGGCCAAGTAGATGGCTACACCTTC.

J is TRBJ1-3 and V is TRBV7-2, with D possibly matching TRBD1 (5 bases). Trimming took 1 base from V and 1 from J, leaving 5 bases between them. The CDR3 length is 14 residues. Germline CDR1 reads SGHTA; CDR2 reads FQGNSA. Here the CDR3 reads CASSLGQSGNTIYF. DNA for the CDR3: TGTGCCAGCAGCTTAGGACAGTCTGGAAACACCATATATTTT.

The chain is built from TRBV9 and TRBJ1-3; 8 positions agree with TRBD1. The CDR3 has 16 residues. With V trimmed by 3 bases and J by 1 base, 6 bases remained unmatched. Germline assignment: CDR1 SGDLS and CDR2 YYNGEE. CDR3 sequence reads: CASSDRQGPSGNTIYF. The CDR3 nucleotides read TGTGCCAGCAGCGATCGACAGGGGCCTTCTGGAAACACCATATATTTT.

The chain combines TRBV10-1 with TRBJ2-3; 10 positions agree with TRBD1. CDR1 and CDR2 from the germline V gene are WNHNN and SYGVQD (reference sequence). The CDR3 is 14 amino acids. V shed 5 bases and J 3 bases; nucleotides not matched to a gene: 2. For the CDR3, the DNA is TGCGCCAGCAGTCCGGGACAGGGGACAGATACGCAGTATTTT. Protein sequence: CASSPGQGTDTQYF.

The DNA for the CDR3 is TGTGCCAGCAGCGTAGGGTGGACAGCCGATGAAAAACTGTTTTTT. Its translation is CASSVGWTADEKLFF. The chain combines TRBV9 with TRBJ1-4; perhaps TRBD1 as D (6 bases). The CDR3 length is 15 residues. Germline CDR1 SGDLS, CDR2 YYNGEE. V lost 0 bases to trimming and J lost 6 bases, with 12 bases between them.

The chain links TRBV19 to TRBJ2-5; 8 bases align to TRBD2. The CDR3 covers 16 residues. Trimming took 3 bases from V and 2 from J; bases not matched to a gene: 8. CDR1 LNHDA and CDR2 SQIVND come from the germline V gene (reference sequence). DNA of the CDR3: TGTGCCAGTAGTATCGGGGGAAGCGGGGGTCAAGAGACCCAGTACTTC. This gives the protein CASSIGGSGGQETQYF.

The chain employs TRBV2 and TRBJ2-7; the match to TRBD2 covers 7 bases. Germline V gene data show CDR1 as SNHLY and CDR2 as FYNNEI. Germline trimming cut 3 bases from V and 0 bases from J; bases unmatched to any gene: 5. This CDR3 contains 15 residues. CDR3 sequence reads: CASSDLAATSYEQYF. The CDR3 coding sequence is TGTGCCAGCAGTGACCTAGCGGCTACCTCCTACGAGCAGTACTTC.

The chain links TRBV10-2 to TRBJ1-5, with D possibly matching TRBD1 (5 bases). V lost 0 bases and J 0 bases, leaving 9 bases between the germline ends. Germline V gene lookup returns CDR1 WSHSY and CDR2 SAAADI. The CDR3 length is 16 residues. CDR3 protein: CASSESGRVSNQPQHF. The CDR3 coding sequence is TGCGCCAGCAGTGAGTCAGGCAGGGTTAGCAATCAGCCCCAGCATTTT.